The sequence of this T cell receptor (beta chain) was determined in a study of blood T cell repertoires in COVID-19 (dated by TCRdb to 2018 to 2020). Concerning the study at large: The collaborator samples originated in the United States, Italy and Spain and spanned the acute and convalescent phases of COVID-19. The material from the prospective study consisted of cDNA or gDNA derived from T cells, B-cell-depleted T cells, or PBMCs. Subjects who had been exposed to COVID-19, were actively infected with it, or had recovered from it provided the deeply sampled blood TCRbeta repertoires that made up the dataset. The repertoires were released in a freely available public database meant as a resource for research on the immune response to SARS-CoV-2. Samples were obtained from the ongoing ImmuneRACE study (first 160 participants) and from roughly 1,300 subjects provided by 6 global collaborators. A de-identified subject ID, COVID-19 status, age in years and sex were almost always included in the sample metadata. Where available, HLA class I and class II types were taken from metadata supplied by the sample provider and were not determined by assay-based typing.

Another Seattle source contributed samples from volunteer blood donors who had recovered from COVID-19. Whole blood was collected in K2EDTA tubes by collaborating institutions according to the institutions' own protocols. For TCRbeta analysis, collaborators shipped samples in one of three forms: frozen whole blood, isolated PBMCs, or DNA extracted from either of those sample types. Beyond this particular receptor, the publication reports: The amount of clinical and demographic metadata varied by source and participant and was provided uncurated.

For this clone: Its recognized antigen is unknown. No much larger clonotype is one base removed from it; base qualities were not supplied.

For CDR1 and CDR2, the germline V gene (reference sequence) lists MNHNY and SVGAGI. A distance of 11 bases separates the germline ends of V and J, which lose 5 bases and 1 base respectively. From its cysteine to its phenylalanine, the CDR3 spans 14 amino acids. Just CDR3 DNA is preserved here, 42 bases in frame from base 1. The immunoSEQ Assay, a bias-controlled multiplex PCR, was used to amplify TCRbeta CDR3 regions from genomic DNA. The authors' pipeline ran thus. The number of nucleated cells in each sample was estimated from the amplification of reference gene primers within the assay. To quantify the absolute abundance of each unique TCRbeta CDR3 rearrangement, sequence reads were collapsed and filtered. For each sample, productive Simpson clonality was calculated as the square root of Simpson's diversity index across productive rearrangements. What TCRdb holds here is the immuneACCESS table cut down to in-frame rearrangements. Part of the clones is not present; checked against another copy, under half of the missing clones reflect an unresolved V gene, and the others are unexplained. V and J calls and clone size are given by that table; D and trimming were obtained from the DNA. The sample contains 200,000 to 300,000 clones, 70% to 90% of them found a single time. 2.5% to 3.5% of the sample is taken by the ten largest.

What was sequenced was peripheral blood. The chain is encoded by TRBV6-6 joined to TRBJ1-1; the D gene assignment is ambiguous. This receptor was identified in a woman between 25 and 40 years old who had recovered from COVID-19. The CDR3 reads CASSPTGRNTEAFF. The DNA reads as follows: TGTGCCAGCAGTCCTACCGGTAGGAACACTGAAGCTTTCTTT.